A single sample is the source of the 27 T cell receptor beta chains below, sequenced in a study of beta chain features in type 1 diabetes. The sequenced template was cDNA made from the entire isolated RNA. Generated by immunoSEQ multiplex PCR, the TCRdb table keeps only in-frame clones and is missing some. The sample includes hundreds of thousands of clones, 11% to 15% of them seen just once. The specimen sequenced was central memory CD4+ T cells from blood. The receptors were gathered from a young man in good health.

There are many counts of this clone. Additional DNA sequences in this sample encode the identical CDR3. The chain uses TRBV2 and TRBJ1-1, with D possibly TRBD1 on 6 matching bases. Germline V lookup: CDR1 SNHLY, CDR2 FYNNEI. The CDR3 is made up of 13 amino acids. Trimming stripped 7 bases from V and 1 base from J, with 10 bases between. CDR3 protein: CASTAGENTEAFF. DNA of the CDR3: TGTGCCAGCACTGCAGGGGAGAACACTGAAGCTTTCTTT.

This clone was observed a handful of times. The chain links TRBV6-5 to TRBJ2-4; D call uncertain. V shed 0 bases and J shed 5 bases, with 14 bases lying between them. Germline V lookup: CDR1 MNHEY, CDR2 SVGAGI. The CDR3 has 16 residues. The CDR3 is CASSYSVRLAENIQYF. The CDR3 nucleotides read TGTGCCAGCAGTTACTCAGTCCGACTGGCCGAAAACATTCAGTACTTC.

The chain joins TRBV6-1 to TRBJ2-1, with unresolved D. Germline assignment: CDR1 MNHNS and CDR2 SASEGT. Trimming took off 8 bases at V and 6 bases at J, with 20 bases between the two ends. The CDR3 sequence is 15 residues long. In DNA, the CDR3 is TGTGCCAGCGAAAAACTGAGGCCTCCCCCCAATGAGCAGTTCTTC. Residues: CASEKLRPPPNEQFF.

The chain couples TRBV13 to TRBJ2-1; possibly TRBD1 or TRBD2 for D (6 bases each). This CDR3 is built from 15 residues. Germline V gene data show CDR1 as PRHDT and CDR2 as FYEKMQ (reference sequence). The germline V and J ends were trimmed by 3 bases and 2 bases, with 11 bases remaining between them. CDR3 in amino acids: CASSFFGGPYNEQFF. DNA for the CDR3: TGTGCCAGCAGCTTCTTTGGGGGGCCCTACAATGAGCAGTTCTTC.

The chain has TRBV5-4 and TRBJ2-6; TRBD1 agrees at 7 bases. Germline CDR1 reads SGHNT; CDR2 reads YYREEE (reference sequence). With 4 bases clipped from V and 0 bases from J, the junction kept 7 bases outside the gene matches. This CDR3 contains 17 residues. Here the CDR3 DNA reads TGTGCCAGCAGCACAGGACAGGCGAGCTCTGGGGCCAACGTCCTGACTTTC. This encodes CASSTGQASSGANVLTF. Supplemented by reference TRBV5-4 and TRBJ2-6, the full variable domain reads ETGVTQSPTHLIKTRGQQVTLRCSSQSGHNTVSWYQQALGQGPQFIFQYYREEENGRGNFPPRFSGLQFPNYSSELNVNALELDDSALYLCASSTGQASSGANVLTFGAGSRLTVL.

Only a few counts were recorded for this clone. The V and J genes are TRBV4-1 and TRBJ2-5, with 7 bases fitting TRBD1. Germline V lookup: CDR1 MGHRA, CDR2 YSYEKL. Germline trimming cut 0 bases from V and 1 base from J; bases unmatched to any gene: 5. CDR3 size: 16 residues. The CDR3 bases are TGCGCCAGCAGCCAAGATGGGACAGCGCCCCAAGAGACCCAGTACTTC. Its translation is CASSQDGTAPQETQYF.

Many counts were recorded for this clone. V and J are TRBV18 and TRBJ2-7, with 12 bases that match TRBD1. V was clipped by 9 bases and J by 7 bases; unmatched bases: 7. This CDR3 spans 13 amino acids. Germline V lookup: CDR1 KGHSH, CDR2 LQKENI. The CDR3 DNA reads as TGTGCCAGTTCTCGGGGACAGGGGGCAGAGCAGTACGTC. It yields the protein CASSRGQGAEQYV.

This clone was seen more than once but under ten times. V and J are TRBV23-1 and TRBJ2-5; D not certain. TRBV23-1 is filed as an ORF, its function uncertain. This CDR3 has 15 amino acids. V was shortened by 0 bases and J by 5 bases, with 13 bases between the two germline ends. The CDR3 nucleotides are TGCGCCAGCAGTCAATCGTGCCTCCCCGAGGAGACCCAGTACTTC. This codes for CASSQSCLPEETQYF.

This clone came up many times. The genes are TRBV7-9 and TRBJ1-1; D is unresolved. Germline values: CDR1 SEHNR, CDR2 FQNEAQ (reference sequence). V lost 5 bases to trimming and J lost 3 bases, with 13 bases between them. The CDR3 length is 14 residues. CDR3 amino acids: CASSPTADYTEAFF. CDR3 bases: TGTGCCAGCAGCCCTACCGCGGACTACACTGAAGCTTTCTTT.

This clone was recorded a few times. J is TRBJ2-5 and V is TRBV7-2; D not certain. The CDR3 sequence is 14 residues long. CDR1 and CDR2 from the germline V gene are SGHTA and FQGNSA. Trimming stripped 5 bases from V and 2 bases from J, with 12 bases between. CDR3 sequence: CASSPYHRQETQYF. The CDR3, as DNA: TGTGCCAGCAGCCCATATCACAGACAAGAGACCCAGTACTTC. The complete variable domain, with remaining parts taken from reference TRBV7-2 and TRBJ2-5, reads GAGVSQSPSNKVTEKGKDVELRCDPISGHTALYWYRQSLGQGLEFLIYFQGNSAPDKSGLPSDRFSAERTGGSVSTLTIQRTQQEDSAVYLCASSPYHRQETQYFGPGTRLLVL.

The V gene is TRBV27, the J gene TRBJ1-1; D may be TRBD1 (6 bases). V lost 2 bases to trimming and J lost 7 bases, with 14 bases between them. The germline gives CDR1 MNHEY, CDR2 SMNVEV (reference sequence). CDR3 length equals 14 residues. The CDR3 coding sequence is TGTGCCAGCAGTTTAAGATACAGGGAAGTTGAAGCTTTCTTT. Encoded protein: CASSLRYREVEAFF.

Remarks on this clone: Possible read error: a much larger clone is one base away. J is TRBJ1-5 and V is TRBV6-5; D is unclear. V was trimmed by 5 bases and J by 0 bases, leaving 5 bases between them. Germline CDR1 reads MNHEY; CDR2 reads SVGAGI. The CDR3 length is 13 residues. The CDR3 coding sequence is TGTGCCAGCAGTCAGTATAGCAATCAGCCCCAGCATTTT. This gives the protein CASSQYSNQPQHF.

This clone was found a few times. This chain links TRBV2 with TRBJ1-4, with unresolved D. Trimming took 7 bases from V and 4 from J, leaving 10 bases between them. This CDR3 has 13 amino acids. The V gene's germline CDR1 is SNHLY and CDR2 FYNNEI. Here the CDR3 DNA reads TGTGCCAGCAAGGAACCTGTTAATGAAAAACTGTTTTTT. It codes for CASKEPVNEKLFF.

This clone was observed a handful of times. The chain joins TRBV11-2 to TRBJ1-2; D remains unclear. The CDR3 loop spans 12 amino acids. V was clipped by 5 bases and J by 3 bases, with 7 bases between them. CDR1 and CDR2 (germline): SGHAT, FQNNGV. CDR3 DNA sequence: TGTGCCAGCAGCCAGGACCACTATGGCTACACCTTC. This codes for CASSQDHYGYTF. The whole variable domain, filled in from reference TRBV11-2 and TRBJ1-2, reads EAGVAQSPRYKIIEKRQSVAFWCNPISGHATLYWYQQILGQGPKLLIQFQNNGVVDDSQLPKDRFSAERLKGVDSTLKIQPAKLEDSAVYLCASSQDHYGYTFGSGTRLTVV.

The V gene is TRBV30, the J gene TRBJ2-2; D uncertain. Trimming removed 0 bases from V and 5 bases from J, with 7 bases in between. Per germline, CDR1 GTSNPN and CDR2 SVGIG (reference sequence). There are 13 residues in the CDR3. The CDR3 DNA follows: TGTGCCTGGAGTGTAGCCAGAACCGGGGAGCTGTTTTTT. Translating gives CAWSVARTGELFF.

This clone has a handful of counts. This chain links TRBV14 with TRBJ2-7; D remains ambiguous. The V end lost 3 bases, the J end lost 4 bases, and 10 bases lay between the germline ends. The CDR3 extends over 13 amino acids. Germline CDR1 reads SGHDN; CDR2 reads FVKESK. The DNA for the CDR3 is TGTGCCAGCAGCCAGATAAACCAATACGAGCAGTACTTC. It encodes CASSQINQYEQYF.

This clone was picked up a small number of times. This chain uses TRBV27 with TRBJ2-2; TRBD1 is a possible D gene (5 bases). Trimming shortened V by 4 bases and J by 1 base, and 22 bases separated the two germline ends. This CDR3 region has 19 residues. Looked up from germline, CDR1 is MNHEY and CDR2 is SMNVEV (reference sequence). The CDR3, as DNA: TGTGCCAGCAGTTCCGCGGTGGGGCGTTTCAGAGGGAACACCGGGGAGCTGTTTTTT. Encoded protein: CASSSAVGRFRGNTGELFF.

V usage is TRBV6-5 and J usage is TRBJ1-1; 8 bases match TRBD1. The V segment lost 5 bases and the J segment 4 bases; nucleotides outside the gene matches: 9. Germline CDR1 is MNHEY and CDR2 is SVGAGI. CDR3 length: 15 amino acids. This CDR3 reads CASSGQGVGGTEAFF. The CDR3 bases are TGTGCCAGCAGTGGACAGGGAGTGGGGGGCACTGAAGCTTTCTTT.

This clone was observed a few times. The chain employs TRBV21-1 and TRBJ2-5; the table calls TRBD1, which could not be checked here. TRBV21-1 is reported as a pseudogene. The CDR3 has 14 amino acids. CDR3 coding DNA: TGTGCCAGCAGCAGTCGGGACATCCAAGAGACCCAGTACTTC. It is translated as CASSSRDIQETQYF.

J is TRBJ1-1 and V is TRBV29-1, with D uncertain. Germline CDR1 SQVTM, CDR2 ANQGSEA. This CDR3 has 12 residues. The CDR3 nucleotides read TGCATTGTATCCTTCTCGAACACTGAAGCTTTCTTT. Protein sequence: CIVSFSNTEAFF.

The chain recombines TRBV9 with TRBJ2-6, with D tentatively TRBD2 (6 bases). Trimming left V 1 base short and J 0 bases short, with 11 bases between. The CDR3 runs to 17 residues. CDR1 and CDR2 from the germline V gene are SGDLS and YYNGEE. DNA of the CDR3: TGTGCCAGCAGCGTAACTAGGGGAGGCTCTGGGGCCAACGTCCTGACTTTC. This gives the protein CASSVTRGGSGANVLTF.

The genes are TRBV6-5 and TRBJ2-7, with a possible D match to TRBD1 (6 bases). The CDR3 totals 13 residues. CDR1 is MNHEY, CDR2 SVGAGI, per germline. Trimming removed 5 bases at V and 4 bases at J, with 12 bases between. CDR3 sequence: CASSDRKGYEQYF. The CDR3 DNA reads TGTGCCAGCAGTGACAGGAAGGGTTACGAGCAGTACTTC.

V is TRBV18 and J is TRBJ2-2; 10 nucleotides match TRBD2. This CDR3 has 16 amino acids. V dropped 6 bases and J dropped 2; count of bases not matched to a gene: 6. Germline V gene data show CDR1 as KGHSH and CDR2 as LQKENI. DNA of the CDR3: TGTGCCAGCTCCCCTAAACTAGCGGGAAACACCGGGGAGCTGTTTTTT. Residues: CASSPKLAGNTGELFF.

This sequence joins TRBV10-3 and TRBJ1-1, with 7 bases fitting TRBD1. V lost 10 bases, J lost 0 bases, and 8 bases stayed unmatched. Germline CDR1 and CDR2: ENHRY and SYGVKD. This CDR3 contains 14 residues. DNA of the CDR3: TGTGCCACTCTCCCGGGACAGATGAACACTGAAGCTTTCTTT. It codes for CATLPGQMNTEAFF.

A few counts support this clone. CDR3 amino acids: CATSPGVFANEQFF. CDR3 in DNA: TGTGCCACCAGCCCCGGGGTATTTGCGAATGAGCAGTTCTTC. The chain carries TRBV15 and TRBJ2-1; tentatively, D is TRBD2 (5 bases). Trimming took off 5 bases at V and 7 bases at J, with 15 bases between the two ends. Germline assignment: CDR1 LNHNV and CDR2 YYDKDF (reference sequence). There are 14 residues in the CDR3. The variable domain in full, with the rest retrieved from reference TRBV15 and TRBJ2-1, is DAMVIQNPRYQVTQFGKPVTLSCSQTLNHNVMYWYQQKSSQAPKLLFHYYDKDFNNEADTPDNFQSRRPNTSFCFLDIRSPGLGDTAMYLCATSPGVFANEQFFGPGTRLTVL.

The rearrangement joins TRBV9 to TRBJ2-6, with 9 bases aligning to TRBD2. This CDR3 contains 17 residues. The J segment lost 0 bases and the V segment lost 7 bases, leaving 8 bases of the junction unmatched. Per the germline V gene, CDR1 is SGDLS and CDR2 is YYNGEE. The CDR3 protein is CASSPSGAHSGANVLTF. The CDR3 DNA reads TGTGCCAGCTCTCCTAGCGGGGCCCACTCTGGGGCCAACGTCCTGACTTTC.

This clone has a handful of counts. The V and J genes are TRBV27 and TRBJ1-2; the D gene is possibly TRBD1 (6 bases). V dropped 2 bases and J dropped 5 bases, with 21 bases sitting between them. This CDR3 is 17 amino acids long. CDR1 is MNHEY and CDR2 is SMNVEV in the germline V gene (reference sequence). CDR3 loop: CASSLLPGGSDFYGYTF. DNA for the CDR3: TGTGCCAGCAGTTTACTCCCGGGGGGCTCAGATTTTTATGGCTACACCTTC.